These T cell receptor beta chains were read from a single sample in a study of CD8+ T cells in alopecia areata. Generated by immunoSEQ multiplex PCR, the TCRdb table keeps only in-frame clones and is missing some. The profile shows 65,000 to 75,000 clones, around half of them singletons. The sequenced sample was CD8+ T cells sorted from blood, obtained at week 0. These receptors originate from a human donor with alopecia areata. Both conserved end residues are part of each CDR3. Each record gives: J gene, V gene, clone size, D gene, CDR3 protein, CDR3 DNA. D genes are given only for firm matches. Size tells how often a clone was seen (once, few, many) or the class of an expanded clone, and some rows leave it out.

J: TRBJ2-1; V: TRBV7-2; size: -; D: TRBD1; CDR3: CASSPRDRPLNEQFF; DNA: TGTGCCAGCAGCCCCCGGGACAGACCCTTGAATGAGCAGTTCTTC
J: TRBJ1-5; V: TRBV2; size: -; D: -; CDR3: CASSEWRQNQPQHF; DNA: TGTGCCAGCAGTGAGTGGCGGCAAAATCAGCCCCAGCATTTT
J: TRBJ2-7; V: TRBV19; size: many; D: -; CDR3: CASSIGGYPSYEQYF; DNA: TGTGCCAGTAGTATTGGAGGCTACCCCTCCTACGAGCAGTACTTC
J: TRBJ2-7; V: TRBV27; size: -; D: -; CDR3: CASSLSARGYEQYF; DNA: TGTGCCAGCAGTTTATCTGCCAGGGGATACGAGCAGTACTTC
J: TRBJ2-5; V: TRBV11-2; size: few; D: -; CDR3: CASSSTQRREETQYF; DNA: TGTGCCAGCAGTTCCACACAGCGCAGGGAAGAGACCCAGTACTTC
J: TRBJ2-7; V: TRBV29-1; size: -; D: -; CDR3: CSVDVGMNEQYF; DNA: TGCAGCGTTGACGTTGGGATGAACGAGCAGTACTTC
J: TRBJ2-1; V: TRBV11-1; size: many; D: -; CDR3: CASSSQTETYNEQFF; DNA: TGTGCCAGCAGCTCCCAGACAGAAACCTACAATGAGCAGTTCTTC
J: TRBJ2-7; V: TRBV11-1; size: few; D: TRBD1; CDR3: CASSRRGGTYEQYF; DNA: TGTGCCAGCAGCCGAAGAGGGGGCACATACGAGCAGTACTTC
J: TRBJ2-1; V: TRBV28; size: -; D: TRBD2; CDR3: CASSPRGGRAYEQFF; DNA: TGTGCCAGCAGTCCTAGGGGCGGGAGGGCCTATGAGCAGTTCTTC
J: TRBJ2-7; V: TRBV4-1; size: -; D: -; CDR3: CASSSVSSSTYEQYF; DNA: TGCGCCAGCAGCTCCGTTTCTAGCAGTACCTACGAGCAGTACTTC
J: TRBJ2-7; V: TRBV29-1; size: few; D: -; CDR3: CSPDSYEQYF; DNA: TGCAGCCCCGATTCCTACGAGCAGTACTTC
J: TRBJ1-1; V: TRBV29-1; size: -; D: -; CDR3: CSVDPQHKWEGEAFF; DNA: TGCAGCGTTGACCCCCAGCACAAGTGGGAGGGTGAAGCTTTCTTT
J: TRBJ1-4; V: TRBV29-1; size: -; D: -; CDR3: CSVAGGIATNEKLFF; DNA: TGCAGCGTTGCGGGCGGGATCGCAACTAATGAAAAACTGTTTTTT
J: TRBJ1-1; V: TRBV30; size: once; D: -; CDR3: CAWSPVQANTEAFF; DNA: TGTGCCTGGAGCCCGGTACAAGCGAACACTGAAGCTTTCTTT
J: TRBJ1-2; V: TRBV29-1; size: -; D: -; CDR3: CSVVYRLDGYTF; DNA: TGCAGCGTTGTTTACAGGCTGGATGGCTACACCTTC
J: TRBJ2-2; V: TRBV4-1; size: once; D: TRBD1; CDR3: CASSQGVGQLTGELFF; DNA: TGCGCCAGCAGCCAAGGGGTGGGACAGCTCACCGGGGAGCTGTTTTTT
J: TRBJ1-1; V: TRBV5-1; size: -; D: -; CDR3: CASSLGGLNTEAFF; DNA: TGCGCCAGCAGCTTGGGAGGGTTGAACACTGAAGCTTTCTTT
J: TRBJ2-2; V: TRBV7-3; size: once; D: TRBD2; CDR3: CASSLRSPSGRAANTGELFF; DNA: TGTGCCAGCAGCTTAAGGTCGCCTAGCGGGAGGGCCGCGAACACCGGGGAGCTGTTTTTT
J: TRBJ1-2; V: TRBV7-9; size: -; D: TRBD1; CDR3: CASSLGGGRGYTF; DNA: TGTGCCAGCAGCTTAGGAGGGGGCCGGGGCTACACCTTC
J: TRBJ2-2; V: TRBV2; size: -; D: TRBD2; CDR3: CASRDLAGRRTGELFF; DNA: TGTGCCAGCAGAGATTTAGCGGGACGTCGGACCGGGGAGCTGTTTTTT
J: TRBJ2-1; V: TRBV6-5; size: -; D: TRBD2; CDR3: CASTSGSSNEQFF; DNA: TGTGCCAGCACTAGCGGGAGCAGCAATGAGCAGTTCTTC
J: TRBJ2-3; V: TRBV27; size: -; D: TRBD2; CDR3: CASSLLAGGATDTQYF; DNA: TGTGCCAGCAGTCTATTAGCGGGAGGGGCCACAGATACGCAGTATTTT
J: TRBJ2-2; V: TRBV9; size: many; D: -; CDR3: CASSVVRGPKTGELFF; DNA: TGTGCCAGCAGCGTAGTGCGGGGGCCCAAGACCGGGGAGCTGTTTTTT
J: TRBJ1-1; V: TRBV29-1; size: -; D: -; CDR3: CSVAWGMQGRTEAFF; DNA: TGCAGCGTCGCCTGGGGCATGCAGGGTCGGACTGAAGCTTTCTTT
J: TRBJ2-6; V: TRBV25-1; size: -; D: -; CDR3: CASSERGPGANVLTF; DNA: TGTGCCAGCAGTGAAAGGGGCCCGGGGGCCAACGTCCTGACTTTC
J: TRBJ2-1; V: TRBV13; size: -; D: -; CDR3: CASSRSGGPNEQFF; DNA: TGTGCCAGCAGCCGTAGCGGTGGGCCCAATGAGCAGTTCTTC
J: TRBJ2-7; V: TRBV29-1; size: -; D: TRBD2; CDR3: CSVWLAGGATGEQYF; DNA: TGCAGCGTTTGGCTAGCGGGAGGAGCTACGGGCGAGCAGTACTTC
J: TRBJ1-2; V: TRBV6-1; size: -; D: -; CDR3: CASSEEGYYGYTF; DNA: TGTGCCAGCAGTGAAGAGGGCTACTATGGCTACACCTTC
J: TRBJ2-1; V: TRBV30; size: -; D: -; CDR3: CAYGGNEQFF; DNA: TGTGCCTATGGGGGGAATGAGCAGTTCTTC
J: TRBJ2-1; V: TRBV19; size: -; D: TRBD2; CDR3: CASTPGGGRVRDEQFF; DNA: TGTGCCAGTACCCCGGGAGGCGGGAGGGTAAGAGATGAGCAGTTCTTC
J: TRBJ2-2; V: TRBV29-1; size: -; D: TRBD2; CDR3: CSVAGGPGELFF; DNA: TGCAGCGTTGCGGGGGGACCCGGGGAGCTGTTTTTT
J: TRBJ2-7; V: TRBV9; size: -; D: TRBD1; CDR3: CASSSQGDSYEQYF; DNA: TGTGCCAGCAGCTCACAGGGGGACTCCTACGAGCAGTACTTC
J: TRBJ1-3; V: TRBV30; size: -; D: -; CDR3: CASDVGGNTIYF; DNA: TGTGCCTCCGATGTAGGCGGAAACACCATATATTTT
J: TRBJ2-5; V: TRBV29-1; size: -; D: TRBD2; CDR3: CSVGLAGGLQETQYF; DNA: TGCAGCGTCGGACTAGCGGGAGGTCTACAAGAGACCCAGTACTTC
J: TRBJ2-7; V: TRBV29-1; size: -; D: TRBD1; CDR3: CSASDRVSYEQYF; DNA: TGCAGCGCCTCGGACAGGGTGTCCTACGAGCAGTACTTC
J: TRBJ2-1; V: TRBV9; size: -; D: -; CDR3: CASSHGTEHNEQFF; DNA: TGTGCCAGCAGCCACGGGACTGAACACAATGAGCAGTTCTTC
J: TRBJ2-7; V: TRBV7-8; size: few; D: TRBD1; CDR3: CATGQGTYEQYF; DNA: TGTGCCACGGGACAGGGTACCTACGAGCAGTACTTC
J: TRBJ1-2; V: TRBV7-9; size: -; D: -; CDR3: CASSFTGTYGYTF; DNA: TGTGCCAGCAGCTTCACAGGGACCTATGGCTACACCTTC
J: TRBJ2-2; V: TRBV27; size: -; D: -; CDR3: CASRLGLYTGELFF; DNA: TGTGCCAGCAGACTGGGACTTTACACCGGGGAGCTGTTTTTT
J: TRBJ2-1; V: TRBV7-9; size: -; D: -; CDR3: CASSLEGNEQFF; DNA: TGTGCCAGCAGCTTAGAGGGCAATGAGCAGTTCTTC
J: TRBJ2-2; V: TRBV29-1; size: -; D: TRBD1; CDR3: CSADYRGNTGELFF; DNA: TGCAGCGCCGATTACAGGGGAAACACCGGGGAGCTGTTTTTT
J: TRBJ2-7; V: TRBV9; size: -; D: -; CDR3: CASSVSGTGDYEQYF; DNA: TGTGCCAGCAGCGTATCCGGGACGGGAGACTACGAGCAGTACTTC
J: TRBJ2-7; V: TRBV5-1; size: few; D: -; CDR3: CASSLSGWGLASYEQYF; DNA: TGCGCCAGCAGCTTGTCTGGGTGGGGGCTAGCTTCCTACGAGCAGTACTTC